These 5 T cell receptor beta chains were all obtained from the same sample, sequenced in a study of beta chain features in type 1 diabetes. Reverse transcribing all isolated RNA meant expressed TCRB transcripts were sequenced. Only in-frame clones appear in the TCRdb table, and some are missing; sequencing was by immunoSEQ multiplex PCR. The sample includes around 430,000 clones, 30% of them seen just once. The sample was naive CD4+ T cells from blood. Source of these receptors: a man between 18 and 29 years old in good health.

This clone was observed a handful of times. V is TRBV10-3 and J is TRBJ2-3; maybe TRBD2 (6 bases). CDR3 length equals 13 residues. V lost 8 bases, J lost 1 base, and 10 bases lay in between. The germline CDR1 and CDR2 sequences are ENHRY and SYGVKD. CDR3 residues: CAISGLGTDTQYF. CDR3 nucleotides: TGTGCCATCTCGGGACTCGGCACAGATACGCAGTATTTT.

V and J are TRBV7-9 and TRBJ2-1, with TRBD2 identical over 7 bases. The CDR3 consists of 14 residues. V lost 5 bases and J lost 6; bases outside the gene matches: 7. The germline V gene encodes CDR1 SEHNR and CDR2 FQNEAQ (reference sequence). In nucleotides, the CDR3 is TGTGCCAGCAGCACCCGGGACTACACCAATGAGCAGTTCTTC. Translated, it gives CASSTRDYTNEQFF. The full variable domain, with the rest looked up from reference TRBV7-9 and TRBJ2-1, is DTGVSQNPRHKITKRGQNVTFRCDPISEHNRLYWYRQTLGQGPEFLTYFQNEAQLEKSRLLSDRFSAERPKGSFSTLEIQRTEQGDSAMYLCASSTRDYTNEQFFGPGTRLTVL.

This clone has a single count. V gene TRBV7-9 combines with J gene TRBJ1-4; a weak D match, TRBD1 (6 bases). CDR1 and CDR2 from the germline V gene are SEHNR and FQNEAQ (reference sequence). The V end lost 4 bases, the J end lost 8 bases, and 14 bases lay between the germline ends. There are 14 residues in the CDR3. The CDR3 protein is CASSSGVTGEKLFF. CDR3 coding DNA: TGTGCCAGCAGCTCAGGGGTGACGGGGGAAAAACTGTTTTTT.

The V call is TRBV6-1, the J call TRBJ2-1; 12 bases fit TRBD2. Germline CDR1 is MNHNS and CDR2 is SASEGT. The ends lost 5 bases at V and 7 bases at J; junction bases unmatched: 6. There are 15 residues in the CDR3. The CDR3 loop is CASSRLAGVKNEQFF. The CDR3, as DNA: TGTGCCAGCAGTCGACTAGCGGGAGTGAAGAATGAGCAGTTCTTC.

This clone was counted a few times. This chain joins TRBV10-3 and TRBJ2-1, with 7 nucleotides matching TRBD1. The CDR3 contains 16 residues. After removal of 0 bases from V and 10 bases from J, the junction contained 12 bases not matched to a gene. Germline V lookup: CDR1 ENHRY, CDR2 SYGVKD. Written as DNA, the CDR3 is TGTGCCATCAGTGAGTCGAGGGACAGCTTCCCAGAGGAGCAGTTCTTC. This gives the protein CAISESRDSFPEEQFF.